The 10 T cell receptor beta chains below come from one sample, sequenced in a study of cytomegalovirus exposure and HLA in healthy donors. PCR employed 60 Vbeta and 13 Jbeta primers. Only in-frame clones appear in the TCRdb table, and some are missing; sequencing was by immunoSEQ multiplex PCR. The table includes over 45,000 clones, over 75% detected once. Sample: PBMCs. These receptors were taken from a boy younger than 18 in good health and CMV-seropositive.

This clone was picked up one time. The chain couples TRBV9 to TRBJ2-5; TRBD2 agrees at 10 bases. V was clipped by 0 bases and J by 2 bases; unmatched bases: 10. CDR1 and CDR2 from the germline V gene are SGDLS and YYNGEE. The CDR3 runs to 18 residues. CDR3 sequence reads: CASSVDEGSGGGQETQYF. The CDR3 DNA sequence: TGTGCCAGCAGCGTAGACGAGGGGAGCGGGGGGGGACAAGAGACCCAGTACTTC.

This chain links TRBV6-6 with TRBJ1-1, with a possible D match to TRBD1 (6 bases). V shed 6 bases and J shed 8 bases, with 10 bases lying between them. The CDR3 length is 11 residues. CDR1 and CDR2 (germline): MNHNY, SVGAGI (reference sequence). The CDR3, as DNA: TGTGCCAGCAGGACCGACAGGGAAGCTTTCTTT. It translates to CASRTDREAFF.

A remark on this clone: At one end the junction does not follow the germline gene, possibly because of a read error. The chain has TRBV7-7 and TRBJ2-5, with D possibly TRBD2 on 6 matching bases. Germline V gene sequence: CDR1 SSHAT, CDR2 FNYEAQ (reference sequence). The CDR3 runs 15 residues. The CDR3 spells CASSPVEDGGETQYF. In DNA, the CDR3 is TGTGCTAGCAGCCCGGTTGAGGACGGAGGGGAGACCCAGTACTTC.

The gene calls are TRBV27 and TRBJ1-5; TRBD1 aligns across 10 bases. This CDR3 is built from 19 residues. Germline V lookup: CDR1 MNHEY, CDR2 SMNVEV (reference sequence). V dropped 6 bases and J dropped 5; count of bases not matched to a gene: 19. CDR3 coding DNA: TGTGCCAGCAGACTTAGGGGGAGTCACCGGGACAGGGGAGATCAGCCCCAGCATTTT. The encoded protein is CASRLRGSHRDRGDQPQHF.

The chain has TRBV18 and TRBJ1-6; TRBD1 aligns across 8 bases. Germline V gene sequence: CDR1 KGHSH, CDR2 LQKENI. The V and J ends lost 3 bases and 8 bases, in that order; junction bases with no gene match: 9. The CDR3 consists of 16 residues. CDR3 loop: CASSPASGGRDSPLHF. The CDR3 DNA reads TGTGCCAGCTCACCCGCCTCAGGGGGCAGAGATTCACCCCTCCACTTT.

Written as DNA, the CDR3 is TGTGCCAGCAGCCAGGACAGGGGCCCACCGTACTTC. As protein: CASSQDRGPPYF. V usage is TRBV7-9 and J usage is TRBJ2-5; 9 nucleotides match TRBD1. V shed 5 bases and J 13 bases; nucleotides not matched to a gene: 8. This CDR3 comprises 12 residues. The germline gives CDR1 SEHNR, CDR2 FQNEAQ (reference sequence).

The chain is built from TRBV9 and TRBJ2-1; 10 nucleotides agree with TRBD2. J lost 6 bases, V lost 0 bases, and 6 bases had no gene match. The germline V gene encodes CDR1 SGDLS and CDR2 YYNGEE. The CDR3 has 16 residues. Written as DNA, the CDR3 is TGTGCCAGCAGCGTAGACCCCCAGCGGGGGGGCAATGAGCAGTTCTTC. Residues: CASSVDPQRGGNEQFF.

The chain recombines TRBV9 with TRBJ2-7, with D possibly being TRBD2 (5 bases). There are 13 residues in the CDR3. The V end lost 0 bases, the J end lost 4 bases, and 8 bases lay between the germline ends. Germline CDR1 and CDR2: SGDLS and YYNGEE. In DNA, the CDR3 is TGTGCCAGCAGCGTAGGTAGCGCGTACGAGCAGTACTTC. It encodes CASSVGSAYEQYF.

This clone was counted once. The rearrangement joins TRBV27 to TRBJ1-6; D remains unclear. Trimming stripped 7 bases from V and 8 bases from J, with 18 bases between. The CDR3 has 15 amino acids. The V gene's germline CDR1 is MNHEY and CDR2 SMNVEV (reference sequence). The CDR3 spells CASKGVRQRDSPLHF. As DNA, the CDR3 is TGTGCCAGCAAAGGAGTGCGTCAGCGGGATTCACCCCTCCACTTT.

The genes are TRBV4-1 and TRBJ2-4, with unresolved D. With 4 bases removed from V and 0 bases from J, the gap between germline ends came to 13 bases. Germline V gives CDR1 MGHRA, CDR2 YSYEKL. CDR3 size: 16 residues. The DNA of the CDR3 is TGCGCCAGCAGCCCCTCGATCAGCGTAGCCAAAAACATTCAGTACTTC. It translates to CASSPSISVAKNIQYF.